This record concerns one T cell receptor beta chain sequence. Clones were sequenced by immunoSEQ multiplex PCR, and TCRdb holds only the in-frame ones, with some missing. The table shows over 45,000 clones, with 90% to 95% occurring only once. The sample is drawn from a study of blood T cell repertoires in COVID-19. Across the whole study: Sources were T cells, B-cell-depleted T cells, or PBMCs; the material itself was cDNA or gDNA.

The germline gives CDR1 SGHTA, CDR2 FQGNSA. V lost 0 bases and J lost 3, with 12 bases in between. The length of the CDR3 is 16 residues. The sample consisted of peripheral blood. This sequence originates from an older woman with active or convalescent COVID-19. This chain connects TRBV7-2 to TRBJ1-3; D not certain. The CDR3 protein is CASSLAEGGGGNTIYF. The CDR3 DNA sequence: TGTGCCAGCAGCTTAGCGGAAGGCGGAGGTGGAAACACCATATATTTT.